This T cell receptor beta chain stems from a study of shared clonotypes between healthy human individuals. Study-level information: The plates for each donor numbered three CD4 naive, three CD4 memory, two CD8 naive and one CD8 memory.

The data were produced by immunoSEQ multiplex PCR, yet TCRdb's version contains in-frame clones alone and is incomplete. There are some 2,500,000 clones in the sample; roughly 93% occur only once, and 0.35% to 0.45% lies in the top ten. Donors had no recently reported acute infections or vaccinations and were HIV-negative. The sequencing sample was made of naive CD4+ T cells from PBMCs. This sample's subset: CD45RA+ positively selected. This receptor was taken from a man between 18 and 29 years old in good health. Some clones in this sample may be carry-over from other donors' samples.

The CDR3 DNA is TGCGCCAGCAGCTTCCTTGGGAGAGAGACCCAGTACTTC. Translated: CASSFLGRETQYF. V and J are TRBV5-1 and TRBJ2-5; TRBD2 might be the D (5 bases). CDR1 is SGHRS and CDR2 is YFSETQ in the germline V gene. V lost 2 bases and J 4 bases, leaving 9 bases between the germline ends. This CDR3 contains 13 residues. The entire variable domain, with the rest obtained from reference TRBV5-1 and TRBJ2-5, is as follows: KAGVTQTPRYLIKTRGQQVTLSCSPISGHRSVSWYQQTPGQGLQFLFEYFSETQRNKGNFPGRFSGRQFSNSRSEMNVSTLELGDSALYLCASSFLGRETQYFGPGTRLLVL.